The rows below give T cell receptor beta chains drawn from one sample of a study of shared clonotypes between healthy human individuals. The assay was immunoSEQ multiplex PCR, and TCRdb's table has in-frame clones only and misses some. The sample lists hundreds of thousands of clones, 85% to 95% seen once, with 24% in the top ten. Sequenced: naive CD8+ T cells sorted from blood. All receptors derive from a man younger than 45 in good health. Both conserved end residues are part of each CDR3. Each record gives: CDR3 DNA, CDR3 protein, J gene, V gene, D gene, clone size. A D gene is named only where the DNA matches it firmly. Not every row has a clone size; where given, it reads once, few, many or a size class.

TGCGCCAGCAGCCCGATGCCGGGGCCGCCGGCGGATACGCAGTATTTT | CASSPMPGPPADTQYF | TRBJ2-3 | TRBV4-1 | . | .
TGTGCCAGCAGCTTACAAGCGGGAGGGCCCAGGCACGAGCAGTACTTC | CASSLQAGGPRHEQYF | TRBJ2-7 | TRBV7-9 | TRBD2 | .
TGTGCCAGCAGTTTAGGGGCATCCGGGGAGCTGTTTTTT | CASSLGASGELFF | TRBJ2-2 | TRBV27 | . | .
TGTGCCAGCAGCTTAGCGTTCTGGGGTGGTAGCGGGGGCACAGATACGCAGTATTTT | CASSLAFWGGSGGTDTQYF | TRBJ2-3 | TRBV7-8 | TRBD2 | .
TGTGCCAGCAGTTCTTCAGCGGGACAGCTCTACAATGAGCAGTTCTTC | CASSSSAGQLYNEQFF | TRBJ2-1 | TRBV27 | . | .
TGCGCCAGCAGCCCCAGAGGACAGTTTGCAACTAATGAAAAACTGTTTTTT | CASSPRGQFATNEKLFF | TRBJ1-4 | TRBV4-1 | . | .
TGTGCCAGCAGCGTAGGGGATCGCGAGCAGTACTTC | CASSVGDREQYF | TRBJ2-7 | TRBV9 | . | .
TGTGCCAGCAGCGTACCCAGCGGGAGTTCAAATGAGCAGTTCTTC | CASSVPSGSSNEQFF | TRBJ2-1 | TRBV9 | TRBD2 | .
TGTGCCAGCAGCTACAGGGAAGCCTACGAGCAGTACTTC | CASSYREAYEQYF | TRBJ2-7 | TRBV27 | . | .
TGTGCCAGCAGCTTTACGACAGGGTCCACCGGGGAGCTGTTTTTT | CASSFTTGSTGELFF | TRBJ2-2 | TRBV11-2 | TRBD1 | .
TGCGCCAGCAGCCAAGGTCCAGGGGCTAATAACTACGAGCAGTACTTC | CASSQGPGANNYEQYF | TRBJ2-7 | TRBV4-1 | . | .
TGTGCCAGCATAGACAGGGGAGAGACCCAGTACTTC | CASIDRGETQYF | TRBJ2-5 | TRBV2 | TRBD1 | .
TGTGCCAGCAGTCCCGGGACTAGCGGGAGGCGGGAGCAGTACTTC | CASSPGTSGRREQYF | TRBJ2-7 | TRBV27 | TRBD2 | .
TGTGCCAGCAGCTCGGACAGAAAGCAGTTCTTC | CASSSDRKQFF | TRBJ2-1 | TRBV7-9 | . | once
TGTGCCAGCAGGGCCAGCCCCACCTTCAATGAGCAGTTCTTC | CASRASPTFNEQFF | TRBJ2-1 | TRBV28 | . | .
TGTGCCAGCAGCCCCCTACGGACAGGGGACGAGCAGTACTTC | CASSPLRTGDEQYF | TRBJ2-7 | TRBV13 | TRBD1 | few
TGTGCCAGCAGTCAACAGGGGGTTGGGGAGCTGTTTTTT | CASSQQGVGELFF | TRBJ2-2 | TRBV27 | TRBD1 | .